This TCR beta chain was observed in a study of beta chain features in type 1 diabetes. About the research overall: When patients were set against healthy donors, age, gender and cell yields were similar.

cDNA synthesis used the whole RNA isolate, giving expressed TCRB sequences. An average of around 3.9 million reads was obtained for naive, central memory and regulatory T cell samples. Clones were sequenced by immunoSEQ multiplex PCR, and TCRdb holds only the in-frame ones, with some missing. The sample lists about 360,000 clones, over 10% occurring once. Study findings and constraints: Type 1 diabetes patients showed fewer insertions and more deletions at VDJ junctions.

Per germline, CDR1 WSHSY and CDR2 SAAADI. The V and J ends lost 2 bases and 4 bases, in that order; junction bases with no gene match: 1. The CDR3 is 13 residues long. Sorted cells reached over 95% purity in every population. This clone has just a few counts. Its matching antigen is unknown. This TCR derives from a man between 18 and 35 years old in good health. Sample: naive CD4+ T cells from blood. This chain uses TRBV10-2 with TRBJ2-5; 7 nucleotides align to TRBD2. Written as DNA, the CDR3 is TGCGCCAGCAGTGAGCGGGGGGTAGAGACCCAGTACTTC. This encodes CASSERGVETQYF.